What follows is one TCR beta chain and its context. These data originate in a study of regulatory T cells in long-lasting Graves disease. Noted time point: persistent/refractory GD, antithyroid drugs over 5 years with positive TRAb. Following extraction of RNA from PBMCs, that RNA was used to make the TCR library. It was American Thyroid Association guidelines that determined Graves' disease diagnosis. Combining iRepertoire HTBI primers with Arm-PCR of CDR3 regions, the authors built TCR beta libraries. Using its own MiXCR run on the multiplex PCR reads, TCRdb lists one record per CDR3 protein. The sample holds 700,000 or so distinct CDR3 sequences; 25% to 35% are singletons and the top ten take around 40%. The starting material was peripheral blood mononuclear cells (PBMCs), obtained when the disease was refractory, from a patient treated with antithyroid drugs. The clonotype comes from a female donor with Graves disease.

The CDR3 protein is CASNRDWSSYEQYF. The DNA of the CDR3 is TGTGCCAGCAACCGGGACTGGAGCTCCTACGAGCAGTACTTC. The rearrangement uses TRBV6-1 and TRBJ2-7; D might be TRBD2 (6 bases). The germline V gene has CDR1 MNHNS and CDR2 SASEGT. CDR3 size: 14 residues. Trimming took off 7 bases at V and 0 bases at J, with 13 bases between the two ends.